Below are 28 T cell receptor beta chains sequenced from a single sample in a study of control samples from healthy donors and cancer patients. The data were produced by immunoSEQ multiplex PCR, yet TCRdb's version contains in-frame clones alone and is incomplete. The sample shows more than 95,000 clones, 80% to 90% of them seen only once. Sequencing input: blood. The receptors originated from a man aged 60 to 75 in good health.

V is TRBV19 and J is TRBJ1-5, with a weak D call TRBD1 (5 bases). Germline-derived CDR1 and CDR2 are LNHDA and SQIVND (reference sequence). The V end was cut by 7 bases, the J end by 1 base, with 14 bases between. The CDR3 is 15 residues long. CDR3 DNA: TGTGCCAGTATCACATCAGGGATAAGCAATCAGCCCCAGCATTTT. Its protein product is CASITSGISNQPQHF. The full variable domain, in which reference TRBV19 and TRBJ1-5 provide the parts outside the CDR3, is DGGITQSPKYLFRKEGQNVTLSCEQNLNHDAMYWYRQDPGQGLRLIYYSQIVNDFQKGDIAEGYSVSREKKESFPLTVTSAQKNPTAFYLCASITSGISNQPQHFGDGTRLSIL.

V and J are TRBV11-2 and TRBJ2-7; no definite D call. This CDR3 is built from 15 residues. V lost 1 base and J lost 3, with 13 bases in between. Germline V CDR1 and CDR2: SGHAT, FQNNGV. The CDR3: CASSLVLTADYEQYF. The CDR3 DNA reads as TGTGCCAGCAGCTTAGTTTTGACTGCAGACTACGAGCAGTACTTC.

The V and J genes are TRBV3-1 (or the pseudogene TRBV3-2) and TRBJ2-5, with D possibly TRBD1 on 5 matching bases. The CDR3 has 16 amino acids. V was clipped by 0 bases and J by 5 bases, with 16 bases between them. Germline CDR1 is LGHDT and CDR2 is YNNKEL (reference sequence). CDR3 nucleotides: TGTGCCAGCAGCCAAGATGTATCGTGGCAGGGTGAGACCCAGTACTTC. Encoded protein: CASSQDVSWQGETQYF.

The chain combines TRBV5-6 with TRBJ1-2; unclear D gene. CDR3 length: 13 residues. Germline CDR1 SGHDT, CDR2 YYEEEE. With 3 bases removed from V and 4 bases from J, the gap between germline ends came to 10 bases. CDR3 nucleotide sequence: TGTGCCAGCAGCTGGACCCCGGGCTATGGCTACACCTTC. Its translation: CASSWTPGYGYTF.

This chain uses TRBV6-5 with TRBJ1-1; the D gene is possibly TRBD1 (5 bases). From germline, CDR1 is MNHEY and CDR2 SVGAGI. The CDR3 extends over 15 amino acids. Trimming took 5 bases from V and 1 from J, leaving 14 bases between them. CDR3 nucleotides: TGTGCCAGCAGTCGCTTTGGAAGGGGGAACACTGAAGCTTTCTTT. Translated: CASSRFGRGNTEAFF.

The rearrangement links TRBV28 to TRBJ2-3; possible D gene TRBD1, 5 bases. V was pared by 4 bases and J by 3 bases, with 17 bases between. This CDR3 is built from 16 residues. Germline assignment: CDR1 MDHEN and CDR2 SYDVKM. Here the CDR3 DNA reads TGTGCCAGCAGTTCCGGCTCAGCTGACAGAACAGATACGCAGTATTTT. Protein: CASSSGSADRTDTQYF. Variable domain in full (rest from reference TRBV28 and TRBJ2-3): DVKVTQSSRYLVKRTGEKVFLECVQDMDHENMFWYRQDPGLGLRLIYFSYDVKMKEKGDIPEGYSVSREKKERFSLILESASTNQTSMYLCASSSGSADRTDTQYFGPGTRLTVL.

The chain uses TRBV28 and TRBJ1-3, with D perhaps TRBD1 (6 bases). The CDR3 length is 15 residues. CDR1 and CDR2 (germline): MDHEN, SYDVKM. V shed 4 bases and J shed 2 bases, with 12 bases lying between them. The CDR3 bases are TGTGCCAGCAGTTCGGGGGGGGCGGCTGGAAACACCATATATTTT. Protein product: CASSSGGAAGNTIYF.

The chain carries TRBV19 and TRBJ2-7; D is undetermined. This CDR3 region has 15 residues. CDR1 is LNHDA, CDR2 SQIVND, per germline (reference sequence). V was shortened by 0 bases and J by 2 bases, with 11 bases between the two germline ends. The CDR3 DNA is TGTGCCAGTAGTATAGAATCCTCCACAGCCTACGAGCAGTACTTC. It specifies CASSIESSTAYEQYF.

The gene calls are TRBV27 and TRBJ2-7; no firm D call. The germline V gene has CDR1 MNHEY and CDR2 SMNVEV (reference sequence). V gave up 0 bases and J gave up 3 bases, with 9 bases separating them. The CDR3 runs to 14 residues. The CDR3 nucleotides read TGTGCCAGCAGTTTATCGATCTATGGCTACGAGCAGTACTTC. Translating it yields CASSLSIYGYEQYF.

The count of this clone is one. The CDR3 DNA follows: TGCGCCAGCAGCCTGACGGGGGATGAAAAACTGTTTTTT. Protein product: CASSLTGDEKLFF. V is TRBV5-1 and J is TRBJ1-4; D perhaps matches TRBD1 (5 bases). V was shortened by 4 bases and J by 6 bases, with 10 bases between the two germline ends. In germline, CDR1 is SGHRS, CDR2 YFSETQ. This CDR3 spans 13 amino acids. The full variable domain, its missing parts supplied by reference TRBV5-1 and TRBJ1-4, is KAGVTQTPRYLIKTRGQQVTLSCSPISGHRSVSWYQQTPGQGLQFLFEYFSETQRNKGNFPGRFSGRQFSNSRSEMNVSTLELGDSALYLCASSLTGDEKLFFGSGTQLSVL.

V and J are TRBV25-1 and TRBJ1-4, with 11 positions matching TRBD1. V was clipped by 3 bases and J by 10 bases; unmatched bases: 10. Germline-derived CDR1 and CDR2 are MGHDK and SYGVNS. There are 16 residues in the CDR3. CDR3 sequence: CASSDSNTGTGGKLFF. The CDR3 DNA reads TGTGCCAGCAGTGACTCTAATACCGGGACAGGGGGAAAACTGTTTTTT.

This clone was observed a single time. The CDR3 here is CASSSQGLLTDTQYF. DNA for the CDR3: TGTGCCAGCAGCTCGCAGGGGCTCCTCACAGATACGCAGTATTTT. The chain carries TRBV7-3 and TRBJ2-3; a possible D gene is TRBD1 (6 bases). In germline, CDR1 is SGHTA, CDR2 FQGTGA. The CDR3 is 15 amino acids. The V gene lost 4 bases and the J gene lost 2 bases, with 13 bases spanning the gap.

A single count supports this clone. V is TRBV20-1 and J is TRBJ1-1; no reliable D call. Trimming took off 3 bases at V and 0 bases at J, with 5 bases between the two ends. The CDR3 extends over 12 amino acids. Germline V gene data show CDR1 as DFQATT and CDR2 as SNEGSKA (reference sequence). CDR3 residues: CSASRLNTEAFF. The CDR3 DNA is TGCAGTGCTAGTCGCCTGAACACTGAAGCTTTCTTT.

The chain has TRBV19 and TRBJ2-3; 9 bases fit TRBD1. V trimming: 3 bases; J trimming: 3 bases; junction bases outside the gene matches: 4. The germline V gene encodes CDR1 LNHDA and CDR2 SQIVND (reference sequence). The CDR3 runs 15 residues. The CDR3 reads CASSIPGQGTDTQYF. In DNA form, the CDR3 reads TGTGCCAGTAGTATCCCTGGACAGGGGACAGATACGCAGTATTTT.

The chain links TRBV28 to TRBJ1-2; possible D gene TRBD1, 5 bases. CDR3 length equals 15 residues. Trimming removed 5 bases from V and 2 bases from J, with 15 bases in between. Germline lookup yields CDR1 MDHEN and CDR2 SYDVKM. In DNA form, the CDR3 reads TGTGCCAGCAGTGATCAGACAGCTACCAACTATGGCTACACCTTC. As protein: CASSDQTATNYGYTF.

In this sample, this clone turned up once. The chain employs TRBV5-1 and TRBJ1-1, with 8 bases identical to TRBD1. V lost 4 bases to trimming and J lost 3 bases; unmatched junction nucleotides: 11. The CDR3 runs 16 residues. Germline CDR1 is SGHRS and CDR2 is YFSETQ. This CDR3 reads CASSAAGTGGYTEAFF. DNA for the CDR3: TGCGCCAGCAGCGCCGCCGGGACAGGTGGTTACACTGAAGCTTTCTTT. The variable domain in full, with the rest retrieved from reference TRBV5-1 and TRBJ1-1, is KAGVTQTPRYLIKTRGQQVTLSCSPISGHRSVSWYQQTPGQGLQFLFEYFSETQRNKGNFPGRFSGRQFSNSRSEMNVSTLELGDSALYLCASSAAGTGGYTEAFFGQGTRLTVV.

The rearrangement joins TRBV19 to TRBJ1-6; TRBD1 might be the D (5 bases). Trimming stripped 4 bases from V and 0 bases from J, with 13 bases between. This CDR3 has 17 amino acids. Germline CDR1 is LNHDA and CDR2 is SQIVND (reference sequence). The DNA for the CDR3 is TGTGCCAGTAGTAGGAACTACAGGTCCTCCTATAATTCACCCCTCCACTTT. Amino acid sequence: CASSRNYRSSYNSPLHF.

The gene calls are TRBV5-5 and TRBJ1-1, with TRBD1 as a possible D gene (5 bases). V was cut by 1 base and J by 5 bases, with 12 bases left in between. CDR1 is SGHKS, CDR2 YYEKEE, per germline (reference sequence). This CDR3 region has 14 residues. The CDR3 is CASSLRQGGTEAFF. The DNA of the CDR3 is TGTGCCAGCAGCTTGCGCCAGGGAGGTACTGAAGCTTTCTTT.

This clone was seen once. CDR3 loop: CASSPTQVHGYTF. CDR3 bases: TGTGCCAGCAGCCCAACGCAGGTGCATGGCTACACCTTC. The rearrangement uses TRBV6-2 or TRBV6-3 and TRBJ1-2; D is ambiguous. The CDR3 covers 13 residues. Germline assignment: CDR1 MNHEY and CDR2 SVGEGT. Trimming took off 6 bases at V and 6 bases at J, with 14 bases between the two ends.

The chain links TRBV19 to TRBJ1-1; maybe TRBD1 (6 bases). In germline, CDR1 is LNHDA, CDR2 SQIVND (reference sequence). V gave up 4 bases and J gave up 1 base, with 13 bases separating them. The CDR3 spans 15 residues. The CDR3 DNA reads as TGTGCCAGTAGTACTTCAGGGGTAGGGAACACTGAAGCTTTCTTT. Residues: CASSTSGVGNTEAFF.

This clone came up a few times. The rearrangement joins TRBV30 to TRBJ2-2; 10 bases agree with TRBD2. V lost 7 bases to trimming and J lost 2 bases; unmatched junction nucleotides: 7. The CDR3 spans 15 residues. Germline V gene data show CDR1 as GTSNPN and CDR2 as SVGIG (reference sequence). CDR3 residues: CASRAGGSNTGELFF. CDR3 DNA sequence: TGTGCCTCTAGAGCGGGGGGGAGTAACACCGGGGAGCTGTTTTTT.

This rearrangement joins TRBV30 to TRBJ1-3; no reliable D call. The CDR3 consists of 11 residues. The germline CDR1 and CDR2 sequences are GTSNPN and SVGIG (reference sequence). Trimming shortened V by 1 base and J by 7 bases, and 5 bases separated the two germline ends. The chain's CDR3 is CAWSELNTIYF. CDR3 DNA: TGTGCCTGGAGTGAGTTGAACACCATATATTTT.

The genes are TRBV28 and TRBJ1-2, with 8 bases identical to TRBD1. Germline assignment: CDR1 MDHEN and CDR2 SYDVKM. The CDR3 runs 12 residues. V dropped 10 bases and J dropped 6; count of bases not matched to a gene: 7. CDR3: CATPDRENGYTF. CDR3 coding DNA: TGTGCCACCCCGGACAGGGAAAATGGCTACACCTTC.

In this sample, this clone turned up once. The gene calls are TRBV28 and TRBJ1-6; D unresolved. The V and J ends lost 3 bases and 6 bases respectively, with 6 bases between them. The V gene's germline CDR1 is MDHEN and CDR2 SYDVKM. CDR3 length: 13 residues. DNA for the CDR3: TGTGCCAGCAGTTTGATTGTTAATTCACCCCTCCACTTT. Translation: CASSLIVNSPLHF.

This clone was picked up a small number of times. The chain recombines TRBV7-6 with TRBJ1-1; D may be TRBD1 (5 bases). CDR1 is SGHVS, CDR2 FNYEAQ, per germline. Trimming shortened V by 1 base and J by 0 bases, and 12 bases separated the two germline ends. The CDR3 has 16 residues. The DNA for the CDR3 is TGTGCCAGCAGCTTAGAGAGGGGCAGAGTGAACACTGAAGCTTTCTTT. Protein: CASSLERGRVNTEAFF.

This clone was picked up a small number of times. The chain recombines TRBV5-6 with TRBJ2-7; possible D gene TRBD1, 5 bases. The CDR3 loop spans 12 amino acids. The V end was cut by 0 bases, the J end by 4 bases, with 5 bases between. Germline V gene sequence: CDR1 SGHDT, CDR2 YYEEEE. Here the CDR3 reads CASSLDRYEQYF. CDR3 nucleotide sequence: TGTGCCAGCAGCTTGGACAGGTACGAGCAGTACTTC.

This chain connects TRBV18 to TRBJ1-5; D not resolved. This CDR3 has 16 amino acids. Germline loops: CDR1 KGHSH, CDR2 LQKENI. V was trimmed by 3 bases and J by 0 bases, leaving 12 bases between them. CDR3: CASSPGRSLSNQPQHF. The CDR3 DNA is TGTGCCAGCTCACCGGGAAGGTCCCTTAGCAATCAGCCCCAGCATTTT.

The sample holds a few counts of this clone. CDR3: CASLQGANTEAFF. CDR3 in DNA: TGTGCCAGCTTACAGGGGGCGAACACTGAAGCTTTCTTT. This chain uses TRBV18 with TRBJ1-1, with 9 bases fitting TRBD1. V shed 7 bases, J shed 1 base, and the junction held 1 base outside the gene matches. The germline CDR1 and CDR2 sequences are KGHSH and LQKENI. This CDR3 is built from 13 residues. Full variable domain (remainder filled in from reference TRBV18 and TRBJ1-1): NAGVMQNPRHLVRRRGQEARLRCSPMKGHSHVYWYRQLPEEGLKFMVYLQKENIIDESGMPKERFSAEFPKEGPSILRIQQVVRGDSAAYFCASLQGANTEAFFGQGTRLTVV.